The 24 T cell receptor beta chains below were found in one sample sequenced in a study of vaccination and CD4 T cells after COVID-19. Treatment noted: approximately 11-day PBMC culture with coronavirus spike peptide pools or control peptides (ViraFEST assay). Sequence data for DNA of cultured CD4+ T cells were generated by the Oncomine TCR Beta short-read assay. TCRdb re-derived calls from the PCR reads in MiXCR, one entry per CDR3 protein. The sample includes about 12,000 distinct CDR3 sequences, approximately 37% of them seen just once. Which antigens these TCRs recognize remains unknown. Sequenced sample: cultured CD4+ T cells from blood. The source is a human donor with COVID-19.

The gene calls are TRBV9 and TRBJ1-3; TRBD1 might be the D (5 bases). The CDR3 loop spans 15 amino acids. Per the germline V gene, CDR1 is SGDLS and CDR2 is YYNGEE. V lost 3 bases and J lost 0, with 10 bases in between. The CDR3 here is CASSAPGNSGNTIYF. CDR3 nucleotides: TGTGCCAGCAGCGCCCCAGGGAACTCTGGAAACACCATATATTTT.

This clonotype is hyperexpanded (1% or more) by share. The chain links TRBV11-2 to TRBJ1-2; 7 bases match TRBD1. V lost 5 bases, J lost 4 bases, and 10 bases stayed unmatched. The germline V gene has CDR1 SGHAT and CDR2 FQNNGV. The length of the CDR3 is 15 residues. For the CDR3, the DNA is TGTGCCAGCAGCCCCCGGATGAGACAGGGCTATGGCTACACCTTC. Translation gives CASSPRMRQGYGYTF.

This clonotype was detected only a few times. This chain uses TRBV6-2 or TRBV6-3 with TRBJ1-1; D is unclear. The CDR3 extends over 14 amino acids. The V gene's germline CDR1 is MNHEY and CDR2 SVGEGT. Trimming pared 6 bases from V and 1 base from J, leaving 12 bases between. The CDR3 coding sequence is TGTGCCAGCAGCCAACCTCCGGGGAACACTGAAGCTTTCTTT. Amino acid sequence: CASSQPPGNTEAFF.

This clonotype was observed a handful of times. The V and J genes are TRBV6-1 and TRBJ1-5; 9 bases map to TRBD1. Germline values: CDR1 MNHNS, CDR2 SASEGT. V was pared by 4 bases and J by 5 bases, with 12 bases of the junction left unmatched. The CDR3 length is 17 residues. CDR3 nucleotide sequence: TGTGCCAGCAGTGCAACCGGGACAGGGTACTATTATCAGCCCCAGCATTTT. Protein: CASSATGTGYYYQPQHF.

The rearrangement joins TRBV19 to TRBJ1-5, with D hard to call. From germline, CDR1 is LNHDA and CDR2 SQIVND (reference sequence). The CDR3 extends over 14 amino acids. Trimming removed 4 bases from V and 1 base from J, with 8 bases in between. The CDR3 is CASSTQASNQPQHF. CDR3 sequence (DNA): TGTGCCAGTAGTACCCAGGCCAGCAATCAGCCCCAGCATTTT. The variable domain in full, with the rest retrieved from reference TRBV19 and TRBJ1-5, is DGGITQSPKYLFRKEGQNVTLSCEQNLNHDAMYWYRQDPGQGLRLIYYSQIVNDFQKGDIAEGYSVSREKKESFPLTVTSAQKNPTAFYLCASSTQASNQPQHFGDGTRLSIL.

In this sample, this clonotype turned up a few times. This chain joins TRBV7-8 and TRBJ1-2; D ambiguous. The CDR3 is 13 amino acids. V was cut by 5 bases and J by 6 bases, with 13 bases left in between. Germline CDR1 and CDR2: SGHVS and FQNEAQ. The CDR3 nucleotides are TGTGCCAGCAGCCCTGGGGTGAGGAATGGCTACACCTTC. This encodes CASSPGVRNGYTF.

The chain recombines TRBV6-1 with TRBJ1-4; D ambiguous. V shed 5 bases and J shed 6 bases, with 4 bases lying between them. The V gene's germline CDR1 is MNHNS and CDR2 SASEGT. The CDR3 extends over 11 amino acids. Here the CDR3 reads CASSTYEKLFF. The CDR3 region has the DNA TGTGCCAGCAGTACTTATGAAAAACTGTTTTTT.

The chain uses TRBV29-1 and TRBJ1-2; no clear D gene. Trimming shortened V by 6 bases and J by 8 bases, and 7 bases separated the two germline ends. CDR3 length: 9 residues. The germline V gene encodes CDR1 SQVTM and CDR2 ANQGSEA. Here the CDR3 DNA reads TGCAGCGTCGGGCCAGGCTACACCTTC. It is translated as CSVGPGYTF.

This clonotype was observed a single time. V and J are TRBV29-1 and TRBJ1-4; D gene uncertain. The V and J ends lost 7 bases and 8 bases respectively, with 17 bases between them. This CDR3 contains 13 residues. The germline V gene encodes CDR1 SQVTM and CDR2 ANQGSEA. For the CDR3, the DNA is TGCAGCGCCCCGGGCAGCAGCGGGGAAAAACTGTTTTTT. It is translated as CSAPGSSGEKLFF.

The DNA of the CDR3 is TGCGCCAGCAGTGAAGGGAAGGAGACCCAGTACTTC. It yields the protein CASSEGKETQYF. The rearrangement links TRBV5-1 to TRBJ2-5; D uncertain. The CDR3 is made up of 12 amino acids. Germline values: CDR1 SGHRS, CDR2 YFSETQ. V was cut by 5 bases and J by 5 bases, with 10 bases left in between.

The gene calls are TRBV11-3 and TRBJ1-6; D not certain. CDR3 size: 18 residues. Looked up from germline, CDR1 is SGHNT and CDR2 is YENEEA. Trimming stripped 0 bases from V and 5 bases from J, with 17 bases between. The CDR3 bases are TGTGCCAGCAGCTTAGATCCAGTCCGGACGGCCAATAATTCACCCCTCCACTTT. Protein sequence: CASSLDPVRTANNSPLHF.

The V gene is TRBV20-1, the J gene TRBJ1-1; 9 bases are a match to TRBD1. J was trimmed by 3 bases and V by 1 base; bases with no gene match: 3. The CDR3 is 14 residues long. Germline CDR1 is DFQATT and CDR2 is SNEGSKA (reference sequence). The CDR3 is CSARVTGGYTEAFF. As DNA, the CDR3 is TGCAGTGCTAGAGTAACAGGGGGCTACACTGAAGCTTTCTTT.

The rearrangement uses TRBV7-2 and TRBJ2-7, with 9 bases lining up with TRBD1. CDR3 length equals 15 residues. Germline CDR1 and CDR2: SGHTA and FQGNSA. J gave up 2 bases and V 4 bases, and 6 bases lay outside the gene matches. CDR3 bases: TGTGCCAGCAGCTACTCCGGGACAGGGACCTACGAGCAGTACTTC. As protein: CASSYSGTGTYEQYF.

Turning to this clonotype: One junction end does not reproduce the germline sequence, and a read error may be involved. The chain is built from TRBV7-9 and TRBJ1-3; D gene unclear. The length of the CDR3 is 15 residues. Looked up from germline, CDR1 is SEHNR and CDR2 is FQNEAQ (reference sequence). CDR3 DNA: TGTGCCAGCAGGGCCCCTCGGAGGATCGGTGACACCATACATTTT. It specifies CASRAPRRIGDTIHF. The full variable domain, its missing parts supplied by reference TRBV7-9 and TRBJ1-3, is DTGVSQNPRHKITKRGQNVTFRCDPISEHNRLYWYRQTLGQGPEFLTYFQNEAQLEKSRLLSDRFSAERPKGSFSTLEIQRTEQGDSAMYLCASRAPRRIGDTIHFGEGSWLTVV.

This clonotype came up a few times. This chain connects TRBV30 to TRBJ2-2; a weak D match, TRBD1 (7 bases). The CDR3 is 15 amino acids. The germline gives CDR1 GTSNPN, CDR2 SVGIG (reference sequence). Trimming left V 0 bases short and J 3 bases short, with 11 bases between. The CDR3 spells CAWSVQGRHTGELFF. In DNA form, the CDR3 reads TGTGCCTGGAGTGTACAGGGGAGGCACACCGGGGAGCTGTTTTTT. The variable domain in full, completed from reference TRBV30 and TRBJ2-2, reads SQTIHQWPATLVQPVGSPLSLECTVEGTSNPNLYWYRQAAGRGLQLLFYSVGIGQISSEVPQNLSASRPQDRQFILSSKKLLLSDSGFYLCAWSVQGRHTGELFFGEGSRLTVL.

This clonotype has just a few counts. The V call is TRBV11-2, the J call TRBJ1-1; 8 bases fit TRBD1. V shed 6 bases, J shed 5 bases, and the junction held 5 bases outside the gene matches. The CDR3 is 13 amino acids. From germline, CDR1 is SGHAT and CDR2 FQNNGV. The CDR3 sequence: CASRATGGTEAFF. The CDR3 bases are TGTGCCAGCAGGGCCACAGGGGGAACTGAAGCTTTCTTT.

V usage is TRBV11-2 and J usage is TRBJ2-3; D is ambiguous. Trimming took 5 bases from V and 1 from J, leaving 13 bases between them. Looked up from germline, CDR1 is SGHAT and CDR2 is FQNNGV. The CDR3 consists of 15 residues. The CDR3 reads CASSPPGFRTDTQYF. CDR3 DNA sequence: TGTGCCAGCAGCCCCCCTGGGTTTCGCACAGATACGCAGTATTTT. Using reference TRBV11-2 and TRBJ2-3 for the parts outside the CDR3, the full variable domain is EAGVAQSPRYKIIEKRQSVAFWCNPISGHATLYWYQQILGQGPKLLIQFQNNGVVDDSQLPKDRFSAERLKGVDSTLKIQPAKLEDSAVYLCASSPPGFRTDTQYFGPGTRLTVL.

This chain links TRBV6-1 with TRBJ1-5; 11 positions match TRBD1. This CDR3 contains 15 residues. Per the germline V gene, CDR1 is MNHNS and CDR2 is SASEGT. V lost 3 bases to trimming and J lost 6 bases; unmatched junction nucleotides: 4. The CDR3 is CASSDPGTGGQPQHF. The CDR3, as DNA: TGTGCCAGCAGTGACCCAGGGACAGGGGGTCAGCCCCAGCATTTT.

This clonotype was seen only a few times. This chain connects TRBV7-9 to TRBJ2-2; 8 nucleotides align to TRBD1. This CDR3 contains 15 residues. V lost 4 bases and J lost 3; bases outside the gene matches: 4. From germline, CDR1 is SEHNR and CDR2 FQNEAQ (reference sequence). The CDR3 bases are TGTGCCAGCAGCTGGACAGGGAGGTACACCGGGGAGCTGTTTTTT. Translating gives CASSWTGRYTGELFF.

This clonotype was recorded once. The CDR3 coding sequence is TGTGCCAGCAGTTTTGGACAGAACACTGAAGCTTTCTTT. This encodes CASSFGQNTEAFF. The chain links TRBV12-3 or TRBV12-4 to TRBJ1-1, with D perhaps matching TRBD1 (5 bases). Deletions cut 3 bases from V and 1 base from J, with 6 bases between. This CDR3 is built from 13 residues.

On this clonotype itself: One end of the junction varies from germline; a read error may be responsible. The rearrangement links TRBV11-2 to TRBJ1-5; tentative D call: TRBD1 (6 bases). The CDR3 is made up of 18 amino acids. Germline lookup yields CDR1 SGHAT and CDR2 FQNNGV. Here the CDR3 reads CASSPTLGRTDRNQPRHF. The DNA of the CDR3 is TGTGCCAGCAGCCCCACCCTAGGTAGGACAGATCGCAATCAGCCCCGGCATTTT.

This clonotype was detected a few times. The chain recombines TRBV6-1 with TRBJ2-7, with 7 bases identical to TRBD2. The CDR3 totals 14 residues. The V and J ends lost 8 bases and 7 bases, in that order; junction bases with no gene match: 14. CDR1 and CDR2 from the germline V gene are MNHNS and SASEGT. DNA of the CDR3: TGTGCCAGCGCCCAAGCGGGGACTTATGGAGAGCAGTACTTC. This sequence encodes CASAQAGTYGEQYF.

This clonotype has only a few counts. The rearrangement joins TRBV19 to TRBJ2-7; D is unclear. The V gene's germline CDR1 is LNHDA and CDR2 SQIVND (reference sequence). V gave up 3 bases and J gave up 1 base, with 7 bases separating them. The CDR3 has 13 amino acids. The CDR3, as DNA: TGTGCCAGTAGTATGTGGAATTCCTACGAGCAGTACTTC. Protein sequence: CASSMWNSYEQYF.

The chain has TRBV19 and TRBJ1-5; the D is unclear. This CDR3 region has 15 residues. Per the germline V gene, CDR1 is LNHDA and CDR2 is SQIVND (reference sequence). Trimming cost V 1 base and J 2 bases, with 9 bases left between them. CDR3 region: CASSIGQVGNQPQHF. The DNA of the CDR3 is TGTGCCAGTAGTATAGGGCAGGTGGGCAATCAGCCCCAGCATTTT.